This T cell receptor beta chain is drawn from a study of T-cell memory formation after mild COVID-19. Overall study: Largely donor-specific TCR clusters were found. General study results and limits: Pre-infection memory held some responding clones, suggesting pre-existing cross-reactive T cells responded. For second-wave clones that peaked at day 37, SARS-CoV-2 specificity went unverified.

5'RACE primed at constant segments yielded TCR alpha and TCR beta cDNA libraries bearing sample barcodes and UMIs. TCRdb re-called the 5' RACE reads through MiXCR, storing one row per CDR3 protein. The sample lists over 250,000 distinct CDR3 sequences, less than 20% seen once, with 22% in the top ten. This clonotype was found a few times. Its antigen is unknown. The V and J ends lost 2 bases and 2 bases respectively, with 13 bases between them. This CDR3 is built from 15 residues. Per the germline V gene, CDR1 is SGHRS and CDR2 is YFSETQ. V is TRBV5-1 and J is TRBJ1-1, with D unclear. The TCR was taken from a man aged 18 to 29 who had mild COVID-19 (a few samples of this study predate the infection). Cell type and time point are not known. Material: PBMCs or a T cell subset sorted from them (not recorded which). The CDR3 nucleotides are TGCGCCAGCAGCTTCGACACCGACAAAAACACTGAAGCTTTCTTT. Translated, it gives CASSFDTDKNTEAFF. Full variable domain (missing parts from reference TRBV5-1 and TRBJ1-1): KAGVTQTPRYLIKTRGQQVTLSCSPISGHRSVSWYQQTPGQGLQFLFEYFSETQRNKGNFPGRFSGRQFSNSRSEMNVSTLELGDSALYLCASSFDTDKNTEAFFGQGTRLTVV.